This T cell receptor (beta chain) was observed in a study of blood T cell repertoires in COVID-19. The wider study: The United States, Italy and Spain supplied acute and convalescent COVID-19 samples. The analysed material was cDNA or gDNA that came from T cells, B-cell-depleted T cells, or PBMCs.

Clones were read by immunoSEQ multiplex PCR, and TCRdb kept only the in-frame ones, dropping some. The table records 200,000 or so clones, roughly 75% of them present only once. V lost 5 bases and J lost 5, with 9 bases in between. The CDR3 sequence is 12 residues long. Per the germline V gene, CDR1 is SGHVS and CDR2 is FNYEAQ. The chain combines TRBV7-6 with TRBJ2-5; maybe TRBD2 (6 bases). The sequencing input was peripheral blood. This receptor was identified in a woman between 65 and 79 years old with acute or convalescent COVID-19. The CDR3 nucleotides read TGTGCCAGCAGCGGACTAAGGGAGACCCAGTACTTC. Protein: CASSGLRETQYF.